The 17 T cell receptor beta chains below all came from one sample that was sequenced in a study of blood T cell repertoires in COVID-19. Clones were sequenced by immunoSEQ multiplex PCR, and TCRdb holds only the in-frame ones, with some missing. Among some 260,000 clones listed, 88% were seen once. Sequences were obtained from peripheral blood. These receptors came from a woman in her 40s who had recovered from COVID-19.

The chain joins TRBV27 to TRBJ1-5; D is uncertain. CDR3 length equals 13 residues. Germline values: CDR1 MNHEY, CDR2 SMNVEV (reference sequence). Trimming left V 3 bases short and J 6 bases short, with 9 bases between. Here the CDR3 DNA reads TGTGCCAGCAGTTTTGGGTCGGGTCAGCCCCAGCATTTT. Amino acids: CASSFGSGQPQHF.

The chain combines TRBV11-2 with TRBJ1-2, with D possibly matching TRBD1 (5 bases). CDR3 size: 14 residues. With 1 base removed from V and 4 bases from J, the gap between germline ends came to 10 bases. CDR1 and CDR2 from the germline V gene are SGHAT and FQNNGV. CDR3 residues: CASSLGGTSYGYTF. Here the CDR3 DNA reads TGTGCCAGCAGCTTAGGGGGCACCAGCTATGGCTACACCTTC.

The rearrangement joins TRBV19 to TRBJ1-2; D perhaps matches TRBD1 (5 bases). V was cut by 5 bases and J by 6 bases, with 16 bases left in between. This CDR3 region has 14 residues. From germline, CDR1 is LNHDA and CDR2 SQIVND (reference sequence). As DNA, the CDR3 is TGTGCCAGTAGTCCCCCCCCAGGGTTGCATGGCTACACCTTC. It translates to CASSPPPGLHGYTF.

This chain joins TRBV4-3 and TRBJ1-4, with TRBD1 as a possible D gene (6 bases). The ends were cut back, 0 bases at V and 2 bases at J, with 13 bases in the middle. Germline CDR1 and CDR2: LGHNA and YSLEER. The CDR3 loop spans 17 amino acids. The CDR3 sequence is CASSQDGTSPTNEKLFF. DNA for the CDR3: TGCGCCAGCAGCCAAGATGGGACAAGCCCTACTAATGAAAAACTGTTTTTT.

The chain combines TRBV7-2 with TRBJ2-5; D might be TRBD1 (5 bases). CDR3 size: 15 residues. Germline V gene lookup returns CDR1 SGHTA and CDR2 FQGNSA. Trimming took off 1 base at V and 1 base at J, with 10 bases between the two ends. CDR3: CASSLVQGFQETQYF. The DNA for the CDR3 is TGTGCCAGCAGCTTAGTCCAGGGCTTCCAAGAGACCCAGTACTTC.

V gene TRBV11-3 combines with J gene TRBJ1-4; D is unclear. The CDR3 is 14 amino acids. The germline V and J ends were trimmed by 5 bases and 5 bases, with 12 bases remaining between them. Germline V gives CDR1 SGHNT, CDR2 YENEEA. The CDR3 spells CASSPNPGNEKLFF. CDR3 bases: TGTGCCAGCAGCCCAAACCCGGGGAATGAAAAACTGTTTTTT.

The chain recombines TRBV7-8 with TRBJ1-1, with D possibly TRBD1 on 6 matching bases. The V and J ends lost 5 bases and 3 bases respectively, with 13 bases between them. The CDR3 loop spans 14 amino acids. Germline assignment: CDR1 SGHVS and CDR2 FQNEAQ. DNA of the CDR3: TGTGCCAGCAGCGGCCGGGAGGGGGACACTGAAGCTTTCTTT. Translating it yields CASSGREGDTEAFF.

The V gene is TRBV11-2, the J gene TRBJ2-7; 7 nucleotides match TRBD2. From germline, CDR1 is SGHAT and CDR2 FQNNGV. The CDR3 loop spans 16 amino acids. V shed 6 bases and J 5 bases; nucleotides not matched to a gene: 16. The CDR3 DNA reads as TGTGCCAGCAGTTTGGGTAGCGGGCCCCTTGTCGACGAGCAGTACTTC. It codes for CASSLGSGPLVDEQYF.

CDR3 DNA: TGTGCCAGCAGCTTCCCCCCCTCTAGCGGGACCTACGAGCAGTACGTC. Its translation is CASSFPPSSGTYEQYV. The chain couples TRBV13 to TRBJ2-7, with 9 bases identical to TRBD2. The germline V gene encodes CDR1 PRHDT and CDR2 FYEKMQ (reference sequence). The CDR3 runs 16 residues. Losses at the gene ends were 3 bases for V and 2 bases for J; bases not matched to a gene: 8.

This chain uses TRBV7-9 with TRBJ2-1; 8 nucleotides line up with TRBD2. V gave up 1 base and J gave up 8 bases; unmatched junction bases: 10. The CDR3 is made up of 16 amino acids. The V gene's germline CDR1 is SEHNR and CDR2 FQNEAQ (reference sequence). The CDR3 spells CASSLGSGEPVDEQFF. The CDR3 DNA reads TGTGCCAGCAGCTTAGGTAGCGGGGAGCCCGTCGATGAGCAGTTCTTC.

This chain connects TRBV19 to TRBJ2-1; D remains ambiguous. Trimming left V 6 bases short and J 0 bases short, with 21 bases between. Germline V lookup: CDR1 LNHDA, CDR2 SQIVND (reference sequence). The CDR3 runs to 18 residues. As DNA, the CDR3 is TGTGCCAGTAGGCCGAGCGCCCCAACCCCAAGCTCCTACAATGAGCAGTTCTTC. Its protein is CASRPSAPTPSSYNEQFF.

This sequence joins TRBV7-2 and TRBJ2-5; TRBD2 matches 13 bases. The germline V gene has CDR1 SGHTA and CDR2 FQGNSA. This CDR3 has 17 amino acids. With V trimmed by 1 base and J by 7 bases, 9 bases remained unmatched. The CDR3 nucleotides read TGTGCCAGCAGCTTAGTTGGGACTAGCGGGAAAGGGTGGACCCAGTACTTC. Amino acids: CASSLVGTSGKGWTQYF.

This chain joins TRBV5-5 and TRBJ2-5; TRBD1 is a possible D gene (6 bases). Trimming took off 1 base at V and 5 bases at J, with 15 bases between the two ends. Germline CDR1 reads SGHKS; CDR2 reads YYEKEE (reference sequence). The CDR3 consists of 15 residues. Written as DNA, the CDR3 is TGTGCCAGCAGCTTGTTAGGGGGTCCGGGGGAGACCCAGTACTTC. Protein product: CASSLLGGPGETQYF.

V and J are TRBV6-5 and TRBJ2-7; possible D gene TRBD1, 6 bases. Per the germline V gene, CDR1 is MNHEY and CDR2 is SVGAGI. The CDR3 consists of 12 residues. Deletions cut 6 bases from V and 9 bases from J, with 15 bases between. The chain's CDR3 is CASSRRTAGQYF. The CDR3 DNA reads TGTGCCAGCAGCAGAAGGACAGCCGGGCAGTACTTC.

J is TRBJ2-7 and V is TRBV5-6; 10 positions agree with TRBD2. Trimming at V came to 3 bases and at J to 2 bases, leaving 11 bases not matched to a gene. The CDR3 runs to 17 residues. Germline V gene lookup returns CDR1 SGHDT and CDR2 YYEEEE. In DNA form, the CDR3 reads TGTGCCAGCAGCTGGGGGGGAACTAGCGGGATAGCCTACGAGCAGTACTTC. Translating gives CASSWGGTSGIAYEQYF.

This chain connects TRBV5-6 to TRBJ2-2; D possibly corresponds to TRBD1 (6 bases). Trimming left V 1 base short and J 4 bases short, with 11 bases between. The CDR3 has 15 amino acids. Germline CDR1 and CDR2: SGHDT and YYEEEE. CDR3 sequence reads: CASSLTGRVTGELFF. The DNA for the CDR3 is TGTGCCAGCAGCTTGACAGGGCGGGTCACCGGGGAGCTGTTTTTT.

V gene TRBV5-6 combines with J gene TRBJ2-3; TRBD2 matches at 10 bases. V shed 0 bases and J 3 bases; nucleotides not matched to a gene: 4. Germline V gene data show CDR1 as SGHDT and CDR2 as YYEEEE. The CDR3 is made up of 16 amino acids. The CDR3 protein is CASSLVGSGRTDTQYF. DNA for the CDR3: TGTGCCAGCAGCTTGGTCGGTAGCGGGAGGACAGATACGCAGTATTTT.